The clone carrying this TCR beta chain was seen at least ten times. TCRdb processed the 5' RACE reads anew with MiXCR; each CDR3 protein has one entry. This sample carries 46,000 or so distinct CDR3 sequences, around 6.4% of them seen once, and the ten largest clones take 10%. The data were obtained in a study of T cells after yellow fever vaccination. Background on the study: Preparation of the low-cell-number fractions used SMART-Seq v4 Ultra Low Input.

Findings and caveats of the study: Most clones from primary vaccination resurfaced after the booster (96% CD4, over 85% CD8). Of the clonotypes, a small share occurred in both CD4 and CD8 compartments.

Germline CDR1 is SGDLS and CDR2 is YYNGEE. V was trimmed by 2 bases and J by 0 bases, leaving 12 bases between them. The CDR3 has 17 residues. Sequenced material: PBMCs, either bulk or a sorted T-cell subset (CD4+, CD8+, memory, or dextramer-sorted; not recorded which), taken 45 days after the yellow fever booster vaccination. J is TRBJ2-6 and V is TRBV9; the D gene is possibly TRBD2 (5 bases). This TCR was sampled from a man aged 25-45 years who received the YFV17D yellow fever vaccine. For the CDR3, the DNA is TGTGCCAGCAGCGTTACCGGAGCGGCCTCTGGGGCCAACGTCCTGACTTTC. It yields the protein CASSVTGAASGANVLTF.